One and the same sample provided the 17 T cell receptor beta chains below, sequenced in a study of T cells after yellow fever vaccination (dated by TCRdb to between 2019 and 2020). The intended sense of this specimen's treatment or condition label: live attenuated yellow fever vaccine strain. Libraries were built with 5' RACE. TCRdb lists the instrument as Illumina HiSeq 2500. Clones were called with MiXCR by TCRdb after fastp trimmed the public reads at Q25, and only in-frame beta chains were retained. All rows with the same CDR3 protein become a single entry with the most common DNA and genes. Across this sample there are 200,000 to 300,000 distinct CDR3 sequences, with roughly 6.8% seen only once. Together, the top ten hold 0.85% to 1.2% of the sample. The source material was CD4+ T cells sorted from PBMCs, sampled on the day of the yellow fever booster vaccination. These receptors all come from a man aged 25-45 years who received the YFV17D yellow fever vaccine.

This sequence joins TRBV18 and TRBJ1-1; D is uncertain. V lost 1 base, J lost 4 bases, and 13 bases lay in between. This CDR3 comprises 15 residues. Germline V gene lookup returns CDR1 KGHSH and CDR2 LQKENI. CDR3 amino acids: CASSPRESRGTEAFF. In DNA form, the CDR3 reads TGTGCCAGCTCACCACGAGAGTCTCGAGGCACTGAAGCTTTCTTT.

This clonotype showed up many times. This rearrangement joins TRBV28 to TRBJ2-7; D may be TRBD1 (6 bases). V lost 6 bases and J lost 3, with 9 bases in between. Germline loops: CDR1 MDHEN, CDR2 SYDVKM. The CDR3 loop spans 12 amino acids. CDR3 nucleotide sequence: TGTGCCAGCAGACAAGGGGGCTACGAGCAGTACTTC. As protein: CASRQGGYEQYF.

This clonotype was recorded a few times. The J gene is TRBJ2-3, the V gene TRBV12-3 or TRBV12-4; D gene ambiguous. CDR3 length: 15 residues. V was trimmed by 3 bases and J by 0 bases, leaving 10 bases between them. CDR3 DNA: TGTGCCAGCAGTTTTTGGCTCTCTAGCACAGATACGCAGTATTTT. Encoded protein: CASSFWLSSTDTQYF.

There are many counts of this clonotype. The chain links TRBV10-1 to TRBJ2-2, with D unresolved. This CDR3 is 14 amino acids long. The V and J ends lost 4 bases and 4 bases respectively, with 10 bases between them. Germline V gives CDR1 WNHNN, CDR2 SYGVQD (reference sequence). CDR3 sequence: CASSGASSTGELFF. The CDR3 DNA reads TGCGCCAGCAGTGGAGCCTCTTCCACCGGGGAGCTGTTTTTT.

Only a few counts were recorded for this clonotype. J is TRBJ2-3 and V is TRBV5-1, with TRBD2 matching over 14 bases. Germline V CDR1 and CDR2: SGHRS, YFSETQ. The CDR3 spans 16 residues. The ends lost 4 bases at V and 6 bases at J; junction bases unmatched: 7. CDR3 protein: CASSTGGTSGSDTQYF. In DNA form, the CDR3 reads TGCGCCAGCAGCACCGGAGGGACTAGCGGGAGTGATACGCAGTATTTT.

The gene calls are TRBV12-3 or TRBV12-4 and TRBJ1-5; no clear D gene. The CDR3 totals 14 residues. Trimming pared 0 bases from V and 5 bases from J, leaving 8 bases between. This chain's CDR3 is CASSLALGDQPQHF. CDR3 in DNA: TGTGCCAGCAGTTTAGCGCTTGGGGATCAGCCCCAGCATTTT.

This clonotype was counted only a few times. The chain employs TRBV12-3 or TRBV12-4 and TRBJ2-7; D tentatively reads TRBD1 or TRBD2 (5 bases each). The CDR3 has 13 residues. Trimming left V 6 bases short and J 5 bases short, with 14 bases between. CDR3 sequence reads: CASSLLGAHEQYF. The CDR3 bases are TGTGCCAGCAGCCTCCTCGGGGCACACGAGCAGTACTTC.

The rearrangement links TRBV21-1 to TRBJ2-5; TRBD2 is the table's D call, not checked against the DNA. TRBV21-1 is flagged as a pseudogene. The CDR3 loop spans 14 amino acids. This CDR3 is CASRHGGPQDTQYF. The DNA of the CDR3 is TGTGCCAGTCGTCACGGAGGCCCCCAAGATACCCAGTACTTC.

This clonotype was recorded at least ten times. The rearrangement uses TRBV5-1 and TRBJ2-1; D unclear. The V end was cut by 0 bases, the J end by 10 bases, with 8 bases between. This CDR3 has 12 residues. Germline CDR1 SGHRS, CDR2 YFSETQ. The chain's CDR3 is CASSLGQLEQFF. The CDR3 DNA follows: TGCGCCAGCAGCTTGGGACAATTGGAGCAGTTCTTC.

This clonotype appeared many times. V and J are TRBV7-9 and TRBJ2-5, with D perhaps matching TRBD1 or TRBD2 (5 bases each). V was trimmed by 6 bases and J by 4 bases, leaving 21 bases between them. Germline V CDR1 and CDR2: SEHNR, FQNEAQ (reference sequence). The CDR3 loop spans 16 amino acids. CDR3 protein: CASSRGSGDVRETQYF. The CDR3 nucleotides are TGTGCCAGCAGTAGAGGGTCCGGGGACGTGAGAGAGACCCAGTACTTC.

In this sample, this clonotype turned up a few times. The gene calls are TRBV2 and TRBJ1-2; maybe TRBD1 (5 bases). Germline V gene lookup returns CDR1 SNHLY and CDR2 FYNNEI. The CDR3 has 13 residues. V lost 7 bases and J 6 bases, leaving 15 bases between the germline ends. CDR3 residues: CASTGRTTNGYTF. The CDR3 nucleotides are TGTGCCAGCACGGGACGGACCACCAATGGCTACACCTTC.

This clonotype was detected many times. The V and J genes are TRBV18 and TRBJ2-5; D gene ambiguous. The CDR3 totals 11 residues. CDR1 KGHSH and CDR2 LQKENI come from the germline V gene. Trimming took off 3 bases at V and 1 base at J, with 0 bases between the two ends. The CDR3 region has the DNA TGTGCCAGCTCACCCCAAGAGACCCAGTACTTC. The encoded protein is CASSPQETQYF.

Many counts were recorded for this clonotype. The chain combines TRBV20-1 with TRBJ2-7, with D possibly matching TRBD2 (6 bases). Germline CDR1 is DFQATT and CDR2 is SNEGSKA (reference sequence). The CDR3 runs to 14 residues. The V and J ends lost 6 bases and 1 base respectively, with 16 bases between them. The CDR3 DNA reads as TGCAGTGCGGCAAGGGTAGCGGCTTCCTACGAGCAGTACTTC. Protein product: CSAARVAASYEQYF.

This clonotype has just a few counts. The DNA for the CDR3 is TGTGCCAGCAGCGCCCGGACAGGTTTTGCCTACGAGCAGTACTTC. It encodes CASSARTGFAYEQYF. The chain recombines TRBV7-2 with TRBJ2-7, with TRBD1 matching 7 bases. The CDR3 sequence is 15 residues long. Germline V gene lookup returns CDR1 SGHTA and CDR2 FQGNSA. The V segment lost 5 bases and the J segment 2 bases; nucleotides outside the gene matches: 9.

With regard to this clonotype: This may come from a read error, since a much larger clone is one base off. This sequence joins TRBV5-1 and TRBJ2-7, with D possibly matching TRBD1 (6 bases). The V and J ends lost 3 bases and 2 bases respectively, with 15 bases between them. Germline CDR1 SGHRS, CDR2 YFSETQ. The CDR3 runs 15 residues. The CDR3 nucleotides read TGCGCCAGCAGCTCCCCCGCACAGGGACCCTACGAGCAGTACTTC. Protein: CASSSPAQGPYEQYF.

This clonotype was seen a handful of times. The chain has TRBV5-5 and TRBJ2-5, with D tentatively TRBD2 (6 bases). Trimming shortened V by 6 bases and J by 2 bases, and 14 bases separated the two germline ends. The CDR3 has 14 residues. In germline, CDR1 is SGHKS, CDR2 YYEKEE (reference sequence). The CDR3 nucleotides are TGTGCCAGCACCCCAGTAGCGGATCAAGAGACCCAGTACTTC. Encoded protein: CASTPVADQETQYF.

The chain recombines TRBV6-2 or TRBV6-3 with TRBJ2-6; no clear D gene. The CDR3 spans 13 residues. Trimming pared 7 bases from V and 1 base from J, leaving 5 bases between. CDR1 MNHEY and CDR2 SVGEGT come from the germline V gene. CDR3 amino acids: CASTQSGANVLTF. Written as DNA, the CDR3 is TGTGCCAGCACCCAATCTGGGGCCAACGTCCTGACTTTC.